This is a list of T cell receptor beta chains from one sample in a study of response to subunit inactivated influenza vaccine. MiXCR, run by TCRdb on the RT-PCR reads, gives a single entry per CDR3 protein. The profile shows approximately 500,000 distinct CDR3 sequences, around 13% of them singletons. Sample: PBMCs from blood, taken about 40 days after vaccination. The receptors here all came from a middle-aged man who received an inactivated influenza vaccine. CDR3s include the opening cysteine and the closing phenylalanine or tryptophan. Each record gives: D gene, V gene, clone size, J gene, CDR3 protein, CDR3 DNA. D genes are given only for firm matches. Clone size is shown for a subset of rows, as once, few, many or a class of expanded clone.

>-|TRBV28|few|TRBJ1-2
CASNSVGETNYGYTF
TGTGCCAGCAATTCCGTAGGGGAGACTAACTATGGCTACACCTTC
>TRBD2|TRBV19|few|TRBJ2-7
CASSAGGDYEQYF
TGTGCCAGTAGTGCGGGGGGGGACTACGAGCAGTACTTC
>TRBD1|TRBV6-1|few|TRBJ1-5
CASSEASIQGWPQHF
TGTGCCAGCAGTGAAGCCTCCATACAGGGGTGGCCCCAGCATTTT
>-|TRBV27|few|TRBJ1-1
CASSFTGLGTEAFF
TGTGCCAGCAGTTTTACAGGGTTGGGCACTGAAGCTTTCTTT
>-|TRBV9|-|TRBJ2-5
CASSVEMWGQETQYF
TGTGCCAGCAGCGTAGAGATGTGGGGGCAAGAGACCCAGTACTTC
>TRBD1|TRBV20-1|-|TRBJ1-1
CSATRGRTEAFF
TGCAGTGCTACAAGGGGGCGGACTGAAGCTTTCTTT
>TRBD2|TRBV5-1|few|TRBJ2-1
CASSFSGTSAHNEQFF
TGCGCCAGCAGCTTCTCCGGGACTAGCGCTCACAATGAGCAGTTCTTC
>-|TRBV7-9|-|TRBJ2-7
CASTRSGPSYEQYF
TGTGCCAGCACCCGTAGCGGTCCGTCCTACGAGCAGTACTTC
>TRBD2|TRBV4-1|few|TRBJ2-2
CASSQEGIAGSTGELFF
TGCGCCAGCAGCCAAGAAGGAATAGCGGGGAGCACCGGGGAGCTGTTTTTT
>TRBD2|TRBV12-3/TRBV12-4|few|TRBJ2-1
CASSLLAVDNEQFF
TGTGCCAGCAGTTTACTAGCGGTTGACAATGAGCAGTTCTTC
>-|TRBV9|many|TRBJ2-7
CASSDGSSYEQYF
TGTGCCAGCAGCGACGGCAGCTCCTACGAGCAGTACTTC
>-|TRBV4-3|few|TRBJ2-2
CASSPSSQRGELFF
TGCGCCAGCAGCCCCTCTAGTCAACGGGGGGAGCTGTTTTTT
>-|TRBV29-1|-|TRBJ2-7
CSVGQRRVYEQYF
TGCAGCGTTGGACAGCGCCGGGTCTACGAGCAGTACTTC
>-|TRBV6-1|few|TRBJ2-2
CASKQNFYGGTNTGELFF
TGTGCCAGCAAACAAAACTTTTATGGGGGGACTAACACCGGGGAGCTGTTTTTT
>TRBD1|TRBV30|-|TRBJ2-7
CAWSGQGNSYEQYF
TGTGCCTGGAGTGGACAGGGAAACTCCTACGAGCAGTACTTC
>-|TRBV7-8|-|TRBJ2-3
CASSLGRLSTDTQYF
TGTGCCAGCAGCTTAGGCCGACTCAGCACAGATACGCAGTATTTT
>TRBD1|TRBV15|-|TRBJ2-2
CATSRDPGQAGGELFF
TGTGCCACCAGCAGAGATCCGGGACAGGCAGGCGGGGAGCTGTTTTTT
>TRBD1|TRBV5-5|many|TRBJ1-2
CASSPGQGVDYGYTF
TGTGCCAGCAGCCCGGGACAGGGGGTCGACTATGGCTACACCTTC
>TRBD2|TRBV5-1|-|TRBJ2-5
CASRGLAGTAETQYF
TGCGCCAGCAGAGGACTAGCGGGGACGGCAGAGACCCAGTACTTC
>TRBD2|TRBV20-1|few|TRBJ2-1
CSATSLVAGVDEQFF
TGCAGTGCAACCTCCCTGGTGGCGGGAGTGGATGAGCAGTTCTTC
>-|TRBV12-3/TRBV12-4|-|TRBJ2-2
CASRAGQYGELFF
TGTGCCAGCAGAGCGGGACAGTACGGGGAGCTGTTTTTT
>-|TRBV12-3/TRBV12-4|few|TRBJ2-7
CASSLTSFGYEQYF
TGTGCCAGCAGTTTAACTAGCTTTGGCTACGAGCAGTACTTC
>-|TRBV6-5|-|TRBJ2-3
CASSYSGREYADTQYF
TGTGCCAGCAGTTACTCCGGCAGGGAGTACGCAGATACGCAGTATTTT
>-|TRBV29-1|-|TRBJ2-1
CSVEIVNEQFF
TGCAGCGTTGAAATAGTGAATGAGCAGTTCTTC
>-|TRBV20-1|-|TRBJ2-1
CSARARDRPGLEQFF
TGCAGTGCTAGAGCCCGGGACCGCCCCGGATTGGAGCAGTTCTTC
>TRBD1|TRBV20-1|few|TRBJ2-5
CSARGRGQWETQYF
TGCAGTGCTAGAGGACGGGGACAGTGGGAGACCCAGTACTTC
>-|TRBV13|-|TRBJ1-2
CASSLVGADYTF
TGTGCCAGCAGCTTAGTGGGGGCTGACTACACCTTC